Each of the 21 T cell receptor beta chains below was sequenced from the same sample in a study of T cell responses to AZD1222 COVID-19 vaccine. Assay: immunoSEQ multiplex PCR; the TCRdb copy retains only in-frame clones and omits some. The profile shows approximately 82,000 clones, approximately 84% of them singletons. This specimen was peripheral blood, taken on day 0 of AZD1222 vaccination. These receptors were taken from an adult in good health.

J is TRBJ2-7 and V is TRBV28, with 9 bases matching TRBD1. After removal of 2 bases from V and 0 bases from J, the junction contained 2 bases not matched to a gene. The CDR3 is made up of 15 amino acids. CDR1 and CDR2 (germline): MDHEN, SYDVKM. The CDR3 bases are TGTGCCAGCAGTTTAGGGACAGGGACCTCCTACGAGCAGTACTTC. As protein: CASSLGTGTSYEQYF.

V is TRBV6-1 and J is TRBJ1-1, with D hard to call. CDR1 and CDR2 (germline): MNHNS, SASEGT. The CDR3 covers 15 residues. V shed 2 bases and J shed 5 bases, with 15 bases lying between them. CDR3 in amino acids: CASSEFPAGRTEAFF. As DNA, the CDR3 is TGTGCCAGCAGTGAATTCCCCGCCGGGAGGACTGAAGCTTTCTTT.

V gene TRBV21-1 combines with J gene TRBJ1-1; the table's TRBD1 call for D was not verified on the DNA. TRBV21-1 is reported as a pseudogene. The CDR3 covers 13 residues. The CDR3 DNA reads TGTGCCAGCAGCAAACAGGTCCACACTGAAGCTTTCTTT. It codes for CASSKQVHTEAFF.

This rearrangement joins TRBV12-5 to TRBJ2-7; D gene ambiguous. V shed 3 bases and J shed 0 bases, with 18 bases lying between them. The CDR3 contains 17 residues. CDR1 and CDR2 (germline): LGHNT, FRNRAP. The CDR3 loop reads CASGFGQALPLSYEQYF. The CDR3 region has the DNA TGTGCTAGTGGTTTTGGGCAAGCCCTACCCCTCTCCTACGAGCAGTACTTC.

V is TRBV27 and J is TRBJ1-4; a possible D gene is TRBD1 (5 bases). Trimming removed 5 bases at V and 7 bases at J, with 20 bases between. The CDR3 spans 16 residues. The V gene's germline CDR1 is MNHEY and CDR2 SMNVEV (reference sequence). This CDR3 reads CASSPRSPVRGEKLFF. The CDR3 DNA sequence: TGTGCCAGCAGTCCGCGATCCCCCGTGAGGGGTGAAAAACTGTTTTTT.

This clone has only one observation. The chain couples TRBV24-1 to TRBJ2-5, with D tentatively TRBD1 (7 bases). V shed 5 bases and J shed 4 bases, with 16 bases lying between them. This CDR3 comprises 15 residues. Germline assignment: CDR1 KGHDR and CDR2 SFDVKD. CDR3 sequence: CATSVVAGGGETQYF. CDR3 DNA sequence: TGTGCCACCAGTGTCGTGGCAGGGGGAGGAGAGACCCAGTACTTC.

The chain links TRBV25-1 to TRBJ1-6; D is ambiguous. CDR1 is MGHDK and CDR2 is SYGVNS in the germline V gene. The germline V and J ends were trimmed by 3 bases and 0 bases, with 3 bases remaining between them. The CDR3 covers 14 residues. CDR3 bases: TGTGCCAGCAGTGACGACTCCTATAATTCACCCCTCCACTTT. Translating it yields CASSDDSYNSPLHF.

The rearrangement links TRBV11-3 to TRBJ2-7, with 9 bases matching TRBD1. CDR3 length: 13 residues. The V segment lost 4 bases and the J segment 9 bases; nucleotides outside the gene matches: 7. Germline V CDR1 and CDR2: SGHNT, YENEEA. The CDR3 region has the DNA TGTGCCAGCAGCTGGGACAGGGCATCGGTGCAGTACTTC. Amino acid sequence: CASSWDRASVQYF. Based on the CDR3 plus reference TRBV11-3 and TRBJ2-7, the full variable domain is EAGVVQSPRYKIIEKKQPVAFWCNPISGHNTLYWYLQNLGQGPELLIRYENEEAVDDSQLPKDRFSAERLKGVDSTLKIQPAELGDSAVYLCASSWDRASVQYFGPGTRLTVT.

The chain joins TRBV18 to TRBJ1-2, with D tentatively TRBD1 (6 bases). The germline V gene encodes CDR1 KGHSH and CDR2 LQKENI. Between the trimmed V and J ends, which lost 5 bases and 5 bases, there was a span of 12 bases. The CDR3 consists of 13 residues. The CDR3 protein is CASSEDRIYGYTF. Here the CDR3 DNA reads TGTGCCAGCTCAGAGGACAGAATTTATGGCTACACCTTC.

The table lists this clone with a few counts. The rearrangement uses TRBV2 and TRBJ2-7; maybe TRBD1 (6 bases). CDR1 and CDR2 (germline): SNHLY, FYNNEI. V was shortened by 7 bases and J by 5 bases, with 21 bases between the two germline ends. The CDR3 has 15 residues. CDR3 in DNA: TGTGCCAGCATAAGCCGGCCTGACAGGCTCGACGAGCAGTACTTC. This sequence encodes CASISRPDRLDEQYF.

The CDR3 DNA reads as TGTGCCAGCAGCCACTGGTCCGGCGGGGGCACTGAAGCTTTCTTT. Translation: CASSHWSGGGTEAFF. The chain recombines TRBV5-5 with TRBJ1-1; D might be TRBD1 (5 bases). The CDR3 is made up of 15 amino acids. The V end lost 4 bases, the J end lost 4 bases, and 17 bases lay between the germline ends. Germline values: CDR1 SGHKS, CDR2 YYEKEE (reference sequence).

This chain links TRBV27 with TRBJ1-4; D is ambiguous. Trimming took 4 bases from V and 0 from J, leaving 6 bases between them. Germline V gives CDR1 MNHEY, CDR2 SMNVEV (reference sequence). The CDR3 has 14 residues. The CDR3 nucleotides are TGTGCCAGCAGTTCGGTTGCAACTAATGAAAAACTGTTTTTT. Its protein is CASSSVATNEKLFF.

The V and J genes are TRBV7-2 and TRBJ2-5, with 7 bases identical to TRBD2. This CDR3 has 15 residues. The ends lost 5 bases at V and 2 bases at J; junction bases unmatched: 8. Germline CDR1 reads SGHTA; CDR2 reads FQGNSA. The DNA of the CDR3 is TGTGCCAGCAGCGAAACACCGGGACTACAAGAGACCCAGTACTTC. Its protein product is CASSETPGLQETQYF.

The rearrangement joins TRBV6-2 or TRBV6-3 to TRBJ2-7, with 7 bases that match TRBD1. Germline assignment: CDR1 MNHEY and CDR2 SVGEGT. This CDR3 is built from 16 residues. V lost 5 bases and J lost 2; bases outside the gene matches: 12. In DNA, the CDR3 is TGTGCCAGCAGTACAGGACAGGCGTACTTTACCTACGAGCAGTACTTC. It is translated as CASSTGQAYFTYEQYF.

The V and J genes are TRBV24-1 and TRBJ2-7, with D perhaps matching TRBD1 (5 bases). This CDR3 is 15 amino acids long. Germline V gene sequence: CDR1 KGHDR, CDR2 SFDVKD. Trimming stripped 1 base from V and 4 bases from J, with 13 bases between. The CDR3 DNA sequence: TGTGCCACCAGTGATTTTGGCCAGGGAATTTACGAGCAGTACTTC. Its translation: CATSDFGQGIYEQYF.

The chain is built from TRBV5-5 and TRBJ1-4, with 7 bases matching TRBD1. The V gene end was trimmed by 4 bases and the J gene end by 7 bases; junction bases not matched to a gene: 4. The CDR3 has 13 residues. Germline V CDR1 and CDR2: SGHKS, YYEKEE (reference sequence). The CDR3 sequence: CASSRRQGEKLFF. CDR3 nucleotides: TGTGCCAGCAGCAGGAGACAGGGTGAAAAACTGTTTTTT.

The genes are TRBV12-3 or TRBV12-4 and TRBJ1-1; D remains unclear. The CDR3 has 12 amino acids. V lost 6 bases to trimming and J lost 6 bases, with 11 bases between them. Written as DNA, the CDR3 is TGTGCCAGCAGCGACCACGTTTCTGAAGCTTTCTTT. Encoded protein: CASSDHVSEAFF.

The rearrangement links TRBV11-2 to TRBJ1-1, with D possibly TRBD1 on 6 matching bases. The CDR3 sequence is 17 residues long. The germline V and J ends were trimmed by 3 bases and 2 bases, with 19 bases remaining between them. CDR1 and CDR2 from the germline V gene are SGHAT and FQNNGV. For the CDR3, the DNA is TGTGCCAGCAGCTTCGGGTTAACAGGGTATAGTAACACTGAAGCTTTCTTT. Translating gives CASSFGLTGYSNTEAFF.

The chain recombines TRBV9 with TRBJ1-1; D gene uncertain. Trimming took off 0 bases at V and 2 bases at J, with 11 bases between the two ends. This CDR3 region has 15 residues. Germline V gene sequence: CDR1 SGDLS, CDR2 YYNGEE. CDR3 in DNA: TGTGCCAGCAGCGTAGACGGAAACCCTAACACTGAAGCTTTCTTT. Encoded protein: CASSVDGNPNTEAFF.

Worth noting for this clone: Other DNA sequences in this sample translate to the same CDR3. The DNA of the CDR3 is TGTGCCAGCAGCCAAGAAGCGGGGGGATACAATGAGCAGTTCTTC. Its protein product is CASSQEAGGYNEQFF. This chain connects TRBV3-1 (or the pseudogene TRBV3-2) to TRBJ2-1; TRBD2 matches at 9 bases. The CDR3 runs 15 residues. Losses at the gene ends were 0 bases for V and 4 bases for J; bases not matched to a gene: 1. CDR1 and CDR2 from the germline V gene are LGHDT and YNNKEL (reference sequence).

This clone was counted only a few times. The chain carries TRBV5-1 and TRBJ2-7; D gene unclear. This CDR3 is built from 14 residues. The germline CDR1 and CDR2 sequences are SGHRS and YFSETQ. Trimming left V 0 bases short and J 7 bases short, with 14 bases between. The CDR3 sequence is CASSLAGSSGEQYF. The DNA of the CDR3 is TGCGCCAGCAGCTTGGCAGGCTCCTCGGGTGAGCAGTACTTC. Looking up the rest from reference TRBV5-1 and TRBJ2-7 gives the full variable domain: KAGVTQTPRYLIKTRGQQVTLSCSPISGHRSVSWYQQTPGQGLQFLFEYFSETQRNKGNFPGRFSGRQFSNSRSEMNVSTLELGDSALYLCASSLAGSSGEQYFGPGTRLTVT.